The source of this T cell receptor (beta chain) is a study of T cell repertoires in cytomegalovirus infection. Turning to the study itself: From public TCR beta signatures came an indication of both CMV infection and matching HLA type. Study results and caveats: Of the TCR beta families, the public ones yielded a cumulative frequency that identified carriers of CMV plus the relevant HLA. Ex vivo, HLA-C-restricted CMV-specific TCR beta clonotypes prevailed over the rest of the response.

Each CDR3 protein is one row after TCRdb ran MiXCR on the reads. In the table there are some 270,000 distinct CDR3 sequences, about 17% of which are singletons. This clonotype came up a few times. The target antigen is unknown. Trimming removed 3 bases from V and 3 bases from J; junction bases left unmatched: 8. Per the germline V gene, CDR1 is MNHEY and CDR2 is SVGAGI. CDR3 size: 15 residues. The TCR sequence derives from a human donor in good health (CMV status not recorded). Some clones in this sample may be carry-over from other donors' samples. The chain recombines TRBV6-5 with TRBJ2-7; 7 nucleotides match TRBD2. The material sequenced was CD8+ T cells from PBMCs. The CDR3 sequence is CASSYYAGDFYEQYF. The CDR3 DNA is TGTGCCAGCAGTTATTATGCGGGGGACTTCTACGAGCAGTACTTC.